Listed here are 20 T cell receptor beta chains from one sample, sequenced in a study of blood T cell repertoires in COVID-19. The protocol was immunoSEQ multiplex PCR, while the TCRdb copy is restricted to in-frame clones and leaves out a portion. The data show tens of thousands of clones, roughly four fifths seen once. Sequenced material: peripheral blood. These receptors all stem from a human donor in a cohort sampled during active COVID-19.

The V gene is TRBV11-3, the J gene TRBJ1-1, with D hard to call. Germline-derived CDR1 and CDR2 are SGHNT and YENEEA. Between the trimmed V and J ends, which lost 6 bases and 0 bases, there was a span of 14 bases. The CDR3 loop spans 15 amino acids. This CDR3 reads CASSQVAGVNTEAFF. The CDR3 coding sequence is TGTGCCAGCAGTCAAGTCGCGGGCGTGAACACTGAAGCTTTCTTT.

This clone was counted a single time. Here the CDR3 reads CASSSRKGGGAEETQYF. The CDR3 bases are TGTGCCAGCAGCTCCCGGAAGGGCGGGGGGGCCGAAGAGACCCAGTACTTC. The chain joins TRBV11-2 to TRBJ2-5; 9 bases map to TRBD2. The CDR3 is 17 amino acids. In germline, CDR1 is SGHAT, CDR2 FQNNGV. J gave up 3 bases and V 4 bases, and 12 bases lay outside the gene matches.

The chain employs TRBV4-1 and TRBJ1-2; 9 nucleotides agree with TRBD1. The CDR3 spans 16 residues. The V segment lost 4 bases and the J segment 11 bases; nucleotides outside the gene matches: 17. Germline values: CDR1 MGHRA, CDR2 YSYEKL. The CDR3 nucleotides read TGCGCCAGCAGCCCGAACCCCGGGACAGGGTCGAAGGGGTACACCTTC. This translates into CASSPNPGTGSKGYTF.

The V and J genes are TRBV6-5 and TRBJ1-1, with TRBD1 matching over 7 bases. The J segment lost 4 bases and the V segment lost 8 bases, leaving 7 bases of the junction unmatched. This CDR3 comprises 13 residues. The germline CDR1 and CDR2 sequences are MNHEY and SVGAGI. CDR3 in DNA: TGTGCCAGCCACAAGGGGGCGGGCACTGAAGCTTTCTTT. Encoded protein: CASHKGAGTEAFF.

In its sample, this clone was seen once. The rearrangement uses TRBV5-4 and TRBJ2-3, with D possibly being TRBD2 (5 bases). The CDR3 is 15 residues long. V lost 4 bases, J lost 2 bases, and 14 bases lay in between. From germline, CDR1 is SGHNT and CDR2 YYREEE (reference sequence). This CDR3 is CASSPGGWNTDTQYF. CDR3 bases: TGTGCCAGCAGCCCCGGAGGTTGGAACACAGATACGCAGTATTTT.

This chain uses TRBV20-1 with TRBJ2-1; TRBD2 agrees at 10 bases. This CDR3 spans 14 amino acids. In germline, CDR1 is DFQATT, CDR2 SNEGSKA (reference sequence). The V and J ends lost 3 bases and 6 bases, in that order; junction bases with no gene match: 5. In nucleotides, the CDR3 is TGCAGTGCTAGTCGGACTAGCGGAGTCAATGAGCAGTTCTTC. Protein sequence: CSASRTSGVNEQFF.

The rearrangement uses TRBV4-2 and TRBJ1-2, with 7 bases that match TRBD1. The V gene end was trimmed by 1 base and the J gene end by 8 bases; junction bases not matched to a gene: 7. This CDR3 contains 14 residues. Germline V gene data show CDR1 as LGHNA and CDR2 as YNFKEQ. The CDR3 spells CASSQAKGQSGYTF. The CDR3 nucleotides read TGTGCCAGCAGCCAAGCCAAGGGACAGTCAGGCTACACCTTC.

This rearrangement joins TRBV4-2 to TRBJ2-5, with 7 bases lining up with TRBD2. Germline trimming cut 4 bases from V and 5 bases from J; bases unmatched to any gene: 7. CDR3 length: 14 residues. The germline V gene has CDR1 LGHNA and CDR2 YNFKEQ. CDR3 DNA sequence: TGTGCCAGCAGCCCGGGACTAACTTGGGAGACCCAGTACTTC. It translates to CASSPGLTWETQYF.

The chain is built from TRBV3-1 (or the pseudogene TRBV3-2) and TRBJ1-6; D gene ambiguous. The CDR3 contains 16 residues. V dropped 2 bases and J dropped 7 bases, with 15 bases sitting between them. Germline CDR1 LGHDT, CDR2 YNNKEL (reference sequence). The CDR3 bases are TGTGCCAGCAGCCAAATAGTATCAACCCAAAATTCACCCCTCCACTTT. Translation: CASSQIVSTQNSPLHF.

In DNA form, the CDR3 reads TGTGCCATCTCCTTGGGGGGTCTTAACTACACCTTC. Its translation: CAISLGGLNYTF. The chain combines TRBV10-3 with TRBJ1-2, with D perhaps TRBD1 (5 bases). V was pared by 8 bases and J by 10 bases, with 17 bases between. The CDR3 runs to 12 residues. Germline V CDR1 and CDR2: ENHRY, SYGVKD.

The CDR3 DNA follows: TGTGCCAGCAGCGTATGGGGTAGCGAGGCAGATACGCAGTATTTT. Encoded protein: CASSVWGSEADTQYF. This chain joins TRBV9 and TRBJ2-3, with TRBD2 as a possible D gene (5 bases). Trimming cost V 1 base and J 4 bases, with 13 bases left between them. Germline V gene data show CDR1 as SGDLS and CDR2 as YYNGEE. The CDR3 sequence is 15 residues long.

The V gene is TRBV6-5, the J gene TRBJ1-2; D might be TRBD1 (5 bases). The CDR3 runs to 15 residues. Germline CDR1 reads MNHEY; CDR2 reads SVGAGI. Trimming cost V 0 bases and J 5 bases, with 13 bases left between them. This chain's CDR3 is CASSYSRGAGYGYTF. CDR3 DNA: TGTGCCAGCAGTTACTCGAGAGGGGCGGGGTATGGCTACACCTTC.

This chain connects TRBV11-1 to TRBJ2-5; 10 positions agree with TRBD2. CDR3 length: 16 amino acids. Germline values: CDR1 SGHAT, CDR2 FQDESV (reference sequence). The junction had 6 bases not matched to a gene; V was cut back by 5 bases and J by 0 bases. The CDR3 reads CASSRRSGGDQETQYF. The CDR3, as DNA: TGTGCCAGCAGCCGTAGGAGCGGGGGGGACCAAGAGACCCAGTACTTC.

The chain is built from TRBV19 and TRBJ2-4; 8 bases are shared with TRBD2. J lost 4 bases, V lost 6 bases, and 5 bases had no gene match. The CDR3 length is 14 residues. Germline V gene data show CDR1 as LNHDA and CDR2 as SQIVND (reference sequence). As DNA, the CDR3 is TGTGCCAGTAGATCCCAGCGGGAGAAAAACATTCAGTACTTC. Protein: CASRSQREKNIQYF.

The chain is built from TRBV7-9 and TRBJ2-6; 7 bases align to TRBD1. CDR1 is SEHNR and CDR2 is FQNEAQ in the germline V gene (reference sequence). The V gene end was trimmed by 6 bases and the J gene end by 0 bases; junction bases not matched to a gene: 5. The CDR3 totals 16 residues. The CDR3 here is CASRRDSLSGANVLTF. The DNA of the CDR3 is TGTGCCAGCAGACGGGACAGCCTCTCTGGGGCCAACGTCCTGACTTTC.

This sequence joins TRBV11-2 and TRBJ1-1; tentatively, D is TRBD1 (6 bases). The V gene's germline CDR1 is SGHAT and CDR2 FQNNGV. This CDR3 region has 16 residues. V was cut by 5 bases and J by 4 bases, with 20 bases left in between. CDR3 sequence (DNA): TGTGCCAGCAGCCTAACTCTAGGGGGTTTTGGCACTGAAGCTTTCTTT. It is translated as CASSLTLGGFGTEAFF.

V is TRBV7-9 and J is TRBJ1-6, with 7 bases aligning to TRBD1. The CDR3 contains 17 residues. CDR1 and CDR2 (germline): SEHNR, FQNEAQ (reference sequence). V gave up 5 bases and J gave up 10 bases; unmatched junction bases: 17. The CDR3 DNA is TGTGCCAGCAGCCAGGGGCAGGGGGACCAGTTAGGATCACCCCTCCACTTT. Its translation: CASSQGQGDQLGSPLHF.

The rearrangement joins TRBV5-4 to TRBJ2-2, with a possible D match to TRBD1 (6 bases). Germline CDR1 and CDR2: SGHNT and YYREEE (reference sequence). The CDR3 has 13 amino acids. Deletions cut 2 bases from V and 5 bases from J, with 7 bases between. CDR3: CASSLQGTGELFF. The DNA for the CDR3 is TGTGCCAGCAGCTTACAGGGAACCGGGGAGCTGTTTTTT. The full variable domain, with the rest looked up from reference TRBV5-4 and TRBJ2-2, is ETGVTQSPTHLIKTRGQQVTLRCSSQSGHNTVSWYQQALGQGPQFIFQYYREEENGRGNFPPRFSGLQFPNYSSELNVNALELDDSALYLCASSLQGTGELFFGEGSRLTVL.

This sequence joins TRBV7-8 and TRBJ1-2, with D perhaps TRBD1 (6 bases). This CDR3 is built from 14 residues. Trimming left V 1 base short and J 7 bases short, with 13 bases between. Germline lookup yields CDR1 SGHVS and CDR2 FQNEAQ. In DNA, the CDR3 is TGTGCCAGCAGCTTAGGTACAGGGATGGCTGGCTACACCTTC. Translated, it gives CASSLGTGMAGYTF.

The gene calls are TRBV11-3 and TRBJ1-1; possibly TRBD1 for D (6 bases). The germline CDR1 and CDR2 sequences are SGHNT and YENEEA. Trimming left V 5 bases short and J 0 bases short, with 13 bases between. The CDR3 sequence is 15 residues long. DNA of the CDR3: TGTGCCAGCAGCCCCCCGACAGGTATGAACACTGAAGCTTTCTTT. It is translated as CASSPPTGMNTEAFF.